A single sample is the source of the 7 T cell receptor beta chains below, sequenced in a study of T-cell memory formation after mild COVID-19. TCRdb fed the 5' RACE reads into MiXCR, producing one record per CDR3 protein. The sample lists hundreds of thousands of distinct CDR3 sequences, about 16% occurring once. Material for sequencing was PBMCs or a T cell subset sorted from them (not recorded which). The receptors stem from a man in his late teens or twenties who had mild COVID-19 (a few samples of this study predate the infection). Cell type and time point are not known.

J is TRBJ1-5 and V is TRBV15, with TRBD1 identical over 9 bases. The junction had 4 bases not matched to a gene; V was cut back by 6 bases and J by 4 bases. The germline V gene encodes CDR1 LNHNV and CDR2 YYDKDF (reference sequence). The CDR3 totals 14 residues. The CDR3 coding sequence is TGTGCCACCAGTCCCGGGACAGGGAATCAGCCCCAGCATTTT. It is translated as CATSPGTGNQPQHF.

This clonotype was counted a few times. The CDR3 protein is CASSRFGGGASYEQYF. CDR3 sequence (DNA): TGTGCCAGCAGCCGGTTTGGCGGGGGGGCCTCCTACGAGCAGTACTTC. This chain connects TRBV27 to TRBJ2-7, with 9 bases lining up with TRBD2. Trimming took 6 bases from V and 0 from J; bases not matched to a gene: 9. The CDR3 totals 16 residues. Per germline, CDR1 MNHEY and CDR2 SMNVEV (reference sequence).

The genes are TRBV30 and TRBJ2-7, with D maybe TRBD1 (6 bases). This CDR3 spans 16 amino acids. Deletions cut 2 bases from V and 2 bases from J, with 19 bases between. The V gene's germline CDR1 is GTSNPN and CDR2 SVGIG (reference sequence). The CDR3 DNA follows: TGTGCCTGGAGTAGGGTGTGGACAGTACTCACCTACGAGCAGTACTTC. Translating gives CAWSRVWTVLTYEQYF.

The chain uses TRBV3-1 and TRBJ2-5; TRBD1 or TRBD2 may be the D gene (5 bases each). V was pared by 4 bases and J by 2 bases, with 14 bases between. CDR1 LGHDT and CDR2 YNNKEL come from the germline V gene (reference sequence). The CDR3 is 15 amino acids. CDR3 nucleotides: TGTGCCAGCAGCCGGGACCAAGAGCGGCAAGAGACCCAGTACTTC. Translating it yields CASSRDQERQETQYF.

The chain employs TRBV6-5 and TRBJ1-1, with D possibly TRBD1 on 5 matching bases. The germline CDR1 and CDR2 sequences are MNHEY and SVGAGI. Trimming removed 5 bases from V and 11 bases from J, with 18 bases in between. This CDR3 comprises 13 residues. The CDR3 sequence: CASSPPGGVDAFF. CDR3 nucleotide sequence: TGTGCCAGCAGTCCGCCCGGGGGGGTCGACGCTTTCTTT.

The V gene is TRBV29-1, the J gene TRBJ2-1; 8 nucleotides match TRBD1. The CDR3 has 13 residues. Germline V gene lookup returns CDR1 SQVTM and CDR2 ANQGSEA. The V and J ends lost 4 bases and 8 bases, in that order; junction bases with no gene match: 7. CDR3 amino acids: CSVGQGSWYEQFF. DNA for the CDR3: TGCAGCGTTGGACAGGGGTCATGGTATGAGCAGTTCTTC.

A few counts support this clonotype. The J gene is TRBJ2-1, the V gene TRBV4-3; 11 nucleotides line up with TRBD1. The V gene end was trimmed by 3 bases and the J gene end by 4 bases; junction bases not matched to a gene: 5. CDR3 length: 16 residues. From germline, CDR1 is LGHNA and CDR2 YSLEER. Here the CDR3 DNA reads TGCGCCAGCAGCCACCGGACAGGGGGCGTTTACAATGAGCAGTTCTTC. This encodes CASSHRTGGVYNEQFF.